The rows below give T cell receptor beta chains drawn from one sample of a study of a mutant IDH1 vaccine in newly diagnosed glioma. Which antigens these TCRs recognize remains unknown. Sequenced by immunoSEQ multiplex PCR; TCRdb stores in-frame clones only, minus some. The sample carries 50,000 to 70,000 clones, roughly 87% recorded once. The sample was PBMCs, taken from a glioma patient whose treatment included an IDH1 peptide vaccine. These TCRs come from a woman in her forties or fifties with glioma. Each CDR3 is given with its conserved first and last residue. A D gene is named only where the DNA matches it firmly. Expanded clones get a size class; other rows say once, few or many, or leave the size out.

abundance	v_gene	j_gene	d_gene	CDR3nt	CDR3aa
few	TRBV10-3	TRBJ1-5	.	TGTGCCATCAGTGATTCGGGGGAATACAATCAGCCCCAGCATTTT	CAISDSGEYNQPQHF
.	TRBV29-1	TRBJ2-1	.	TGCAGCGTTGACAGGAGTCTCAATGAGCAGTTCTTC	CSVDRSLNEQFF
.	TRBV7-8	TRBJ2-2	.	TGTGCCAGCAGGGCCAAAAGGGCCGGGGAGCTGTTTTTT	CASRAKRAGELFF
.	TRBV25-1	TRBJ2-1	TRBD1	TGTGCCAGCAGTGGGGGACAGGGCTTTTACAATGAGCAGTTCTTC	CASSGGQGFYNEQFF
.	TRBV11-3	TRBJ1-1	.	TGTGCCAGCAGCTCCGACAGGTGGAACACTGAAGCTTTCTTT	CASSSDRWNTEAFF
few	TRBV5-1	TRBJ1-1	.	TGCGCCAGCAGCTATGGAGGGGAGAGGACTGAAGCTTTCTTT	CASSYGGERTEAFF
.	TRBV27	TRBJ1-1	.	TGTGCCACCGAGCTGAACACTGAAGCTTTCTTT	CATELNTEAFF
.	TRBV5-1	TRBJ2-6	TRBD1	TGCGCCAGCAGCTCGACAGGGTCTGGGGCCAACGTCCTGACTTTC	CASSSTGSGANVLTF
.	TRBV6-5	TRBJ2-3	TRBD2	TGTGCCAGCTTGGGGAGGGGTACGCAGTATTTT	CASLGRGTQYF
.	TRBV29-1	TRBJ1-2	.	TGCAGCGTCAGGCCCAAGGGGCAAATCCATGGCTACACCTTC	CSVRPKGQIHGYTF
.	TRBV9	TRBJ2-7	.	TGTGCCAGCAGCGGAGGCGGACTGGCTTCCTACGAGCAGTACTTC	CASSGGGLASYEQYF
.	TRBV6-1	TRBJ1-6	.	TGTGCCAGCAGTGAAGGGGGGGAGAGCTCACCCCTCCACTTT	CASSEGGESSPLHF
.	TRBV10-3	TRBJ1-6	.	TGTGCCATCAGTGAGTCCCATACTGGGGATTCACCCCTCCACTTT	CAISESHTGDSPLHF
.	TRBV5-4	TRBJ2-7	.	TGTGCCAGCAGCGGGGGAACAGGGTCTAATACCTACGAGCAGTACTTC	CASSGGTGSNTYEQYF
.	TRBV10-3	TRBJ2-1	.	TGTGCCATCAGTGATCGGCTTGAGCAGTTCTTC	CAISDRLEQFF
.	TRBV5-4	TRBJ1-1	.	TGTGCCAGCAGCTTCCGGGGCGCGGGTGAAGCTTTCTTT	CASSFRGAGEAFF
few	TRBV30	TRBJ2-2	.	TGTGCCTGGAGTATGAGTACCGGGGAGCTGTTTTTT	CAWSMSTGELFF
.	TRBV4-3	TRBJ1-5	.	TGCGCCAGCAGCCAGTCCAAAAATAGCAATCAGCCCCAGCATTTT	CASSQSKNSNQPQHF
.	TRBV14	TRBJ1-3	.	TGTGCCAGCAGCCGCCTTTCGACAGCCGCGGGAAACACCATATATTTT	CASSRLSTAAGNTIYF
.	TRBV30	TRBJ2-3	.	TGTGCCTGGGACAGGAATAAAGATACGCAGTATTTT	CAWDRNKDTQYF
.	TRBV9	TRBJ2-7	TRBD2	TGTGCCAGCAGCGTAGACAGCGGGGGGCTCTACGAGCAGTACTTC	CASSVDSGGLYEQYF
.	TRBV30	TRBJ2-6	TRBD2	TGTGCCTGGAGTAGCGGGGCAGGGGCCAACGTCCTGACTTTC	CAWSSGAGANVLTF
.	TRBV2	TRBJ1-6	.	TGTGCCAGCAGTGCCGAACCTGATTCACCCCTCCACTTT	CASSAEPDSPLHF
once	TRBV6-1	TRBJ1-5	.	TGTGCCAGCAGTCCTCTGACAGTTTTAACCCAGCCCCAGCATTTT	CASSPLTVLTQPQHF
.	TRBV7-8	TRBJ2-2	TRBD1	TGTGCCAGCAGCTTACGGGGACAGGGAGGAACCGGGGAGCTGTTTTTT	CASSLRGQGGTGELFF
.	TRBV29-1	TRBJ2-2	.	TGCAGCGTTTCCGAGACTTCGAACACCGGGGAGCTGTTTTTT	CSVSETSNTGELFF
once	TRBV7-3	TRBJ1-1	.	TGTGCCAGCAGCTTATCAGAATTCACTGAAGCTTTCTTT	CASSLSEFTEAFF
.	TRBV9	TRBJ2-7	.	TGTGCCAGCAGCGCCCCCGGGTCCTACGAGCAGTACTTC	CASSAPGSYEQYF
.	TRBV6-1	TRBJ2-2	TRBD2	TGTGCCAGCAGTGCGTCTAGCGGGGTTTCCACCGGGGAGCTGTTTTTT	CASSASSGVSTGELFF
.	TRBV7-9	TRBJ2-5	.	TGTGCCAGCAGCTTAGGTTCCGTTTCAGAGACCCAGTACTTC	CASSLGSVSETQYF
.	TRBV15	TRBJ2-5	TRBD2	TGTGCCACCAGCAGATCCACCTCCGGGGGGCAAGAGACCCAGTACTTC	CATSRSTSGGQETQYF
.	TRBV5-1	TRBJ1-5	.	TGCGCCAGCAGCTCGGACGGAGGCAATCAGCCCCAGCATTTT	CASSSDGGNQPQHF
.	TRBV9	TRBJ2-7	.	TGTGCCAGCAGCGTAGGGCAGGGTGCCTACGAGCAGTACTTC	CASSVGQGAYEQYF
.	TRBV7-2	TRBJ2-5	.	TGTGCCAGCAGCTTCGCTGGGGAGACCCAGTACTTC	CASSFAGETQYF
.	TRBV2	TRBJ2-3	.	TGTGCCAGCAGTGGACAGCTAGGCGGGGGCACAGATACGCAGTATTTT	CASSGQLGGGTDTQYF
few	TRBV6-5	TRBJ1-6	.	TGTGCCAGCAGTTCGGGAGGATTGGGGTCACCCCTCCACTTT	CASSSGGLGSPLHF
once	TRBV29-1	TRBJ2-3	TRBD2	TGCAGCGGCTCGGGGGGAGATACGCAGTATTTT	CSGSGGDTQYF
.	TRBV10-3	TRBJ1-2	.	TGTGCCATCACCCTAGCCGAGAACTATGGCTACACCTTC	CAITLAENYGYTF
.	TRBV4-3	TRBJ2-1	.	TGCGCCAGCAGCCAAGGAGGGGTCTACAATGAGCAGTTCTTC	CASSQGGVYNEQFF